This T cell receptor (beta chain) appears in the sequencing data of a study of blood T cell repertoires in COVID-19. With V trimmed by 5 bases and J by 6 bases, 8 bases remained unmatched. Germline V gene sequence: CDR1 MDHEN, CDR2 SYDVKM. CDR3 length: 16 amino acids. Per the original data handling: Using reference gene primer amplification, nucleated cell counts were estimated. The data were produced by immunoSEQ multiplex PCR, yet TCRdb's version contains in-frame clones alone and is incomplete. The V and J calls and clone size come from that table; D and trimming were worked out from the DNA. This sample carries over 95,000 clones, 70% to 80% of them seen once, and the ten largest clones take less than 20%.

The chain joins TRBV28 to TRBJ2-3; TRBD2 agrees at 13 bases. Source material: peripheral blood. This sequence was found in a woman older than 75 with active or convalescent COVID-19. CDR3 sequence: CASSGLAGVRWDTQYF. CDR3 nucleotide sequence: TGTGCCAGCAGTGGACTAGCGGGAGTTCGGTGGGATACGCAGTATTTT.